Below are 7 T cell receptor beta chains sequenced from a single sample in a study of identical twins. TCRdb re-analysed the 5' RACE reads in MiXCR, keeping a single row per CDR3 protein. The top ten hold 1.5% to 2% of the sample, which has about 900,000 distinct CDR3 sequences, 12% seen once. These data also formed part of another study, on yellow fever vaccine responses in identical twins.

The material sequenced was PBMCs. The receptors here all came from a woman under 30 in good health.

Only a few counts were recorded for this clonotype. This chain joins TRBV5-1 and TRBJ2-3, with D hard to call. The CDR3 spans 16 residues. Per germline, CDR1 SGHRS and CDR2 YFSETQ. V shed 3 bases and J shed 5 bases, with 19 bases lying between them. CDR3 DNA: TGCGCCAGCAGCTCGAGCCTAGGGCAGGTCCAAGATACGCAGTATTTT. Protein sequence: CASSSSLGQVQDTQYF. The full variable domain, completed using reference TRBV5-1 and TRBJ2-3, is KAGVTQTPRYLIKTRGQQVTLSCSPISGHRSVSWYQQTPGQGLQFLFEYFSETQRNKGNFPGRFSGRQFSNSRSEMNVSTLELGDSALYLCASSSSLGQVQDTQYFGPGTRLTVL.

The chain recombines TRBV4-1 with TRBJ1-5, with a weak D call TRBD1 (5 bases). CDR1 is MGHRA and CDR2 is YSYEKL in the germline V gene. CDR3 length: 16 amino acids. V was trimmed by 0 bases and J by 3 bases, leaving 12 bases between them. This CDR3 is CASSQDGTDSNQPQHF. CDR3 DNA sequence: TGCGCCAGCAGCCAAGATGGGACGGATTCCAATCAGCCCCAGCATTTT.

At least ten counts were recorded for this clonotype. CDR3 in amino acids: CASSPAGANVLTF. The CDR3 region has the DNA TGTGCCAGCAGCCCCGCTGGGGCCAACGTCCTGACTTTC. V gene TRBV12-3 or TRBV12-4 combines with J gene TRBJ2-6; no clear D. V shed 6 bases and J shed 2 bases, with 5 bases lying between them. The CDR3 totals 13 residues.

This clonotype was counted a few times. This chain joins TRBV12-3 or TRBV12-4 and TRBJ2-7; D gene uncertain. V lost 5 bases, J lost 5 bases, and 10 bases lay in between. The CDR3 has 12 amino acids. The CDR3 region has the DNA TGTGCCAGCAGTGACCGGGTCCACGAGCAGTACTTC. Encoded protein: CASSDRVHEQYF.

This clonotype has a count of ten or more. This rearrangement joins TRBV10-1 to TRBJ2-2, with D unclear. Per the germline V gene, CDR1 is WNHNN and CDR2 is SYGVQD (reference sequence). The length of the CDR3 is 14 residues. V was cut by 0 bases and J by 3 bases, with 5 bases left in between. This CDR3 reads CASSESFYTGELFF. The CDR3, as DNA: TGCGCCAGCAGTGAGTCCTTCTACACCGGGGAGCTGTTTTTT.

This clonotype was seen only a few times. This chain joins TRBV12-3 or TRBV12-4 and TRBJ2-1, with 11 bases matching TRBD2. This CDR3 has 15 residues. J was trimmed by 4 bases and V by 6 bases; bases with no gene match: 5. The CDR3 is CASSVTSGEYNEQFF. The CDR3 DNA reads as TGTGCCAGCAGCGTGACTAGCGGGGAATACAATGAGCAGTTCTTC.

The J gene is TRBJ1-2, the V gene TRBV20-1, with TRBD1 identical over 10 bases. The CDR3 has 18 amino acids. Germline V lookup: CDR1 DFQATT, CDR2 SNEGSKA (reference sequence). The trim removed 6 bases at V and 4 bases at J, leaving 20 bases unmatched. This CDR3 is CSAKELRGWDRGVYGYTF. The CDR3 bases are TGCAGTGCAAAGGAGCTAAGAGGATGGGACAGGGGAGTCTATGGCTACACCTTC.